This T cell receptor (beta chain) was identified in a study of PD-1 blockade in classical Hodgkin lymphoma. Germline CDR1 reads LGHNA; CDR2 reads YNFKEQ. Trimming cost V 1 base and J 5 bases, with 14 bases left between them. The CDR3 is made up of 16 amino acids. TCRdb's copy holds only in-frame clones and misses some; the assay was immunoSEQ multiplex PCR. The sample shows 25,000 to 30,000 clones, approximately 80% of them seen only once. Study-wide results and caveats: When set against healthy donors, newly diagnosed patients were reported to show lower baseline TCR diversity. By C4D1, CD4+ diversity increased significantly, especially in complete responders.

This clone showed up just a few times. Its antigen remains unknown. Every one of the patients relapsed after autologous stem cell transplantation (brentuximab vedotin exposure was variable). It was by magnetic negative selection that CD4+ T cells were purified from thawed PBMCs. V and J are TRBV4-2 and TRBJ1-4; D remains unclear. The sequencing used CD4+ T cells from blood, collected at baseline. This TCR derives from a human donor with classical Hodgkin lymphoma. The CDR3 DNA sequence: TGTGCCAGCAGCCAAGTTGCCGGGCTTCAGAATGAAAAACTGTTTTTT. This codes for CASSQVAGLQNEKLFF.